The TCR beta chain described here comes from a study of blood T cell repertoires in COVID-19. About the study: Donors in the United States, Italy and Spain gave samples during acute or convalescent COVID-19.

TCRdb keeps only in-frame clones here, not all; method: immunoSEQ multiplex PCR. The top ten hold roughly 6.5% of the sample, which has some 88,000 clones, approximately 86% seen once. Losses at the gene ends were 7 bases for V and 9 bases for J; bases not matched to a gene: 9. CDR3 length: 15 residues. Looked up from germline, CDR1 is LNHDA and CDR2 is SQIVND (reference sequence). The origin of this receptor is a man aged 60 to 69 with acute or convalescent COVID-19. This chain connects TRBV19 to TRBJ1-6, with 10 positions matching TRBD1. Input material: peripheral blood. The CDR3 nucleotides are TGTGCCAGTACCCTCGGACAGGGGGTATCTTCACCCCTCCACTTT. This translates into CASTLGQGVSSPLHF.